The clone carrying this T cell receptor beta chain has more than one count but fewer than ten. Other DNA sequences in the sample encode the same CDR3. Participants in the exposed group had met a COVID-19 case in the 2 weeks before joining the study. As handled by the study authors: How many nucleated cells were present was estimated from reference gene primer amplification. Using immunoSEQ multiplex PCR, the repertoire was profiled, and TCRdb retains in-frame clones only, with some absent. V, J and clone size are taken as reported in that table, and D and trimming were inferred from the DNA itself. There are 180,000 or so clones in the sample; about 80% occur only once, and over 13% lies in the top ten. Trimming took off 5 bases at V and 0 bases at J, with 8 bases between the two ends. The CDR3 is 14 amino acids. Germline lookup yields CDR1 MRHNA and CDR2 SNTAGT. This sample is part of a study of blood T cell repertoires in COVID-19. Study-wide background: PBMCs, B-cell-depleted T cells, or T cells provided the cDNA or gDNA that made up the material.

The TCR was taken from a man aged 55 to 70 who had been exposed to COVID-19. The sample was PBMCs or T cells enriched from blood (not recorded which). The rearrangement joins TRBV6-4 to TRBJ1-5, with a possible D match to TRBD1 (6 bases). As DNA, the CDR3 is TGTGCCAGCAGTTTGGACAGTAGCAATCAGCCCCAGCATTTT. Amino acid sequence: CASSLDSSNQPQHF.